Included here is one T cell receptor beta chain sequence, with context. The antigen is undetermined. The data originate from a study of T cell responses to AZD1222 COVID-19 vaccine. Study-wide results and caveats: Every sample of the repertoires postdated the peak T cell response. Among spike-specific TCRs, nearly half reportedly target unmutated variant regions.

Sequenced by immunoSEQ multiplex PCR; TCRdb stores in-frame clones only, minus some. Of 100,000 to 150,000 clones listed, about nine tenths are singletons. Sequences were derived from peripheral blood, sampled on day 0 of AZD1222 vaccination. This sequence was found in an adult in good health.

The CDR3 coding sequence is TGTGCCAGCAGTTACCCGGACAGGGGGCTCTATGGCTACACCTTC. Translation gives CASSYPDRGLYGYTF. The genes are TRBV6-6 and TRBJ1-2; the match to TRBD1 covers 11 bases. CDR1 and CDR2 from the germline V gene are MNHNY and SVGAGI (reference sequence). V lost 2 bases and J lost 4; bases outside the gene matches: 3. This CDR3 comprises 15 residues.